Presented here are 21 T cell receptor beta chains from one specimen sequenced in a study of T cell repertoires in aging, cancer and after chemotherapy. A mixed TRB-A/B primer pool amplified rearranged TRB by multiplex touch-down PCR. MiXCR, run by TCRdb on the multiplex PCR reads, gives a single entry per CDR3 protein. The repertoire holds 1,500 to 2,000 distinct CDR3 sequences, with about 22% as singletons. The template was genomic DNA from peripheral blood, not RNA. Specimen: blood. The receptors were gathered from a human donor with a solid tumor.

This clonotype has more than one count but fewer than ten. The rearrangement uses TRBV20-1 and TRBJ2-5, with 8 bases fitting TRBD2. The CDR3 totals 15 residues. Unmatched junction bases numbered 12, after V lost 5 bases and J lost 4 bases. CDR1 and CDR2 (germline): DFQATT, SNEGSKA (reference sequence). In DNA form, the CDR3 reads TGCAGTGCTCGGGGGGGGGGAATGCTGCGAGAGACCCAGTACTTC. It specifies CSARGGGMLRETQYF.

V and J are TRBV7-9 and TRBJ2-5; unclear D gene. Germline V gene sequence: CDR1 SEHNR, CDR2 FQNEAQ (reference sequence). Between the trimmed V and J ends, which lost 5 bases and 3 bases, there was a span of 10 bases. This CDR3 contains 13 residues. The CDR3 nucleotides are TGTGCCAGCAGCCCCCGATGGGAAGAGACCCAGTACTTC. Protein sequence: CASSPRWEETQYF.

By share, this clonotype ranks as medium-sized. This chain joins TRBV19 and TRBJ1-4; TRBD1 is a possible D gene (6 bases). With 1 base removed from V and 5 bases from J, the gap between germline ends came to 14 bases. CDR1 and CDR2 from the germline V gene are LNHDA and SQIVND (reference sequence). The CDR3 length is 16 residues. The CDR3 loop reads CASSIGPRTANEKLFF. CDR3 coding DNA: TGTGCCAGTAGTATAGGCCCCAGGACAGCAAATGAAAAACTGTTTTTT.

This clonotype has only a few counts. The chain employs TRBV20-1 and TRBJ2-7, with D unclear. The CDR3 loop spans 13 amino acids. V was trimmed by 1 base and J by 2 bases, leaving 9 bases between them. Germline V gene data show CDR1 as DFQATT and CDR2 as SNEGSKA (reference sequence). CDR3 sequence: CSARGGITYEQYF. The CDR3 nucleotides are TGCAGTGCTAGAGGAGGTATCACCTACGAGCAGTACTTC.

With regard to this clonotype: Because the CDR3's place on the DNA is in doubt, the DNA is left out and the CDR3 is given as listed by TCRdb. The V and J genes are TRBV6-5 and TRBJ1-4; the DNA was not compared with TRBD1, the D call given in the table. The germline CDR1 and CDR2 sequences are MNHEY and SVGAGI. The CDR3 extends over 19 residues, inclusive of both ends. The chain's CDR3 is CASQGWLHLRFVDREKLFF.

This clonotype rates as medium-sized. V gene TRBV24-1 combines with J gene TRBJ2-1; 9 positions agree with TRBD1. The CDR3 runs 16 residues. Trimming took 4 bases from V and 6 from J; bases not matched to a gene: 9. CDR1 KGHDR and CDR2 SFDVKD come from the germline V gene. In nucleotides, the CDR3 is TGTGCCACCAGTGACCCTACAGGGGGCGGACGCAATGAGCAGTTCTTC. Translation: CATSDPTGGGRNEQFF.

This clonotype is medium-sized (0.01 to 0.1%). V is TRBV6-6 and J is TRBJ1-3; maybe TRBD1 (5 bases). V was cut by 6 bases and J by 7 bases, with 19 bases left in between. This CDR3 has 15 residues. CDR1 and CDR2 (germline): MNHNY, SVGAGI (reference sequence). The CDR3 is CASSIGTALRNTIYF. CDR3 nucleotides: TGTGCCAGCAGCATCGGGACCGCGCTTCGGAACACCATATATTTT.

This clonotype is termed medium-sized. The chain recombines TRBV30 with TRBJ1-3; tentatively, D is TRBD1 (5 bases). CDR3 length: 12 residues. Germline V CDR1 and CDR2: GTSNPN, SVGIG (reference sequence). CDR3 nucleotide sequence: TGTGCGCGCCCGGGGCCTGGAAACACCATATATTTT. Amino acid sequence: CARPGPGNTIYF.

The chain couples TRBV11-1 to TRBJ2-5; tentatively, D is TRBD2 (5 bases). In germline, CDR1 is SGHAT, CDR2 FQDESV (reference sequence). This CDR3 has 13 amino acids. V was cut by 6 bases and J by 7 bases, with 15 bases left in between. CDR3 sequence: CASSVGIAGTQYF. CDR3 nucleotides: TGTGCCAGCAGTGTCGGGATAGCAGGGACCCAGTACTTC.

Here the CDR3 reads CASSLSQGYGYTF. CDR3 bases: TGTGCCAGCAGCTTATCACAGGGCTATGGCTACACCTTC. The gene calls are TRBV14 and TRBJ1-2; a weak D match, TRBD1 (6 bases). This CDR3 spans 13 amino acids. Germline V gene lookup returns CDR1 SGHDN and CDR2 FVKESK. Trimming took off 5 bases at V and 4 bases at J, with 11 bases between the two ends.

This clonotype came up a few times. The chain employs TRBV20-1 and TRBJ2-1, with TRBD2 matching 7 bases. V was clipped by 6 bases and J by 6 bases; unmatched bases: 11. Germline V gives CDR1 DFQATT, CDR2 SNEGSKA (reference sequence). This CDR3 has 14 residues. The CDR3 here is CSAPPSGAFNEQFF. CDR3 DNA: TGCAGTGCCCCGCCTAGCGGAGCCTTCAATGAGCAGTTCTTC.

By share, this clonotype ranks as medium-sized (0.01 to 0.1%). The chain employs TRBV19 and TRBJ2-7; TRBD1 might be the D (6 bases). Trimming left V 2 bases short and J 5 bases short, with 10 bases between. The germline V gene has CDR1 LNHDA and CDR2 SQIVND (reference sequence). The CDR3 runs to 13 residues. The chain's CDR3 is CASSIKQGDEQYF. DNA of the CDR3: TGTGCCAGTAGTATAAAACAGGGAGACGAGCAGTACTTC.

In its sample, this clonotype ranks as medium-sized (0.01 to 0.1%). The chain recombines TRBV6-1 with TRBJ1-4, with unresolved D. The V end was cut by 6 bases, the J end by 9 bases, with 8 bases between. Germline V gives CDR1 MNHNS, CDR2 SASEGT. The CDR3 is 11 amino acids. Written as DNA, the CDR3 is TGTGCCAGCAGCGAGTTAAAAAAACTGTTTTTT. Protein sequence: CASSELKKLFF.

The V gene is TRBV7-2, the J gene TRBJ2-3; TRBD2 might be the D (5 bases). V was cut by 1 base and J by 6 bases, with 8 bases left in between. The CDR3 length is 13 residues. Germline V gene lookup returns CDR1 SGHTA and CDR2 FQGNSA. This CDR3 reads CASSLEIADTQYF. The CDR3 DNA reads TGTGCCAGCAGCTTAGAGATAGCGGATACGCAGTATTTT.

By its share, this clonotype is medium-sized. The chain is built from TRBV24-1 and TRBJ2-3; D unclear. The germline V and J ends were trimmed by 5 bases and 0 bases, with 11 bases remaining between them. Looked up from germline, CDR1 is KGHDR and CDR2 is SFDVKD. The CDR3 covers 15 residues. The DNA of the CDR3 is TGTGCCACCAGTGTACGGAAGACTAGCACAGATACGCAGTATTTT. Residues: CATSVRKTSTDTQYF.

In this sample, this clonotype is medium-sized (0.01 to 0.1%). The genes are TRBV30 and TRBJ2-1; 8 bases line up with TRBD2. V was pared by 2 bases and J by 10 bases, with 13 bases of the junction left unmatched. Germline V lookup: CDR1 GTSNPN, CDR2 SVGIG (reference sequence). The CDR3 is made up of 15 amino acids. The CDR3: CAWSPKGLEAREQFF. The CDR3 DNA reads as TGTGCCTGGAGTCCGAAGGGACTAGAGGCTCGCGAGCAGTTCTTC.

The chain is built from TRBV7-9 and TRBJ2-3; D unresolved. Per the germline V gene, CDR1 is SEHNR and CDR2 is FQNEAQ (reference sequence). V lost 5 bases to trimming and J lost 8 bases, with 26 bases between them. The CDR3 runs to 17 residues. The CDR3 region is CASSRLPNATGSGTQYF. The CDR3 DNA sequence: TGTGCCAGCAGCCGTCTTCCCAATGCAACGGGTTCTGGTACGCAGTATTTT.

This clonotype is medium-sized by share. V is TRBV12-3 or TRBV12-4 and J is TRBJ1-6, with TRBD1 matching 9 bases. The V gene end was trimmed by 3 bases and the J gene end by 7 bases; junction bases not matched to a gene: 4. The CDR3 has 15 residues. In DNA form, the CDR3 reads TGTGCCAGCAGTTTCAGGACAGGGGAGAATTCACCCCTCCACTTT. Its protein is CASSFRTGENSPLHF.

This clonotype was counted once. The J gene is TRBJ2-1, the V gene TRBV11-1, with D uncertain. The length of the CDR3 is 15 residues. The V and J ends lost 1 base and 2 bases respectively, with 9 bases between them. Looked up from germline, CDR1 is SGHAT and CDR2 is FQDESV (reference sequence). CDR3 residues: CASSLEPNPYNEQFF. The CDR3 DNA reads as TGTGCCAGCAGCTTAGAGCCGAACCCCTACAATGAGCAGTTCTTC.

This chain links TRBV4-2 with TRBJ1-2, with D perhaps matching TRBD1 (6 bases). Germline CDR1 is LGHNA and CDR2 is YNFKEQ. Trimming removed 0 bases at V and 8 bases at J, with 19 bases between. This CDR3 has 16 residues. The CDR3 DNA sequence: TGTGCCAGCAGCCAAGATATCAGGGGCACAACGGGCGGCTACACCTTC. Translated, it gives CASSQDIRGTTGGYTF.

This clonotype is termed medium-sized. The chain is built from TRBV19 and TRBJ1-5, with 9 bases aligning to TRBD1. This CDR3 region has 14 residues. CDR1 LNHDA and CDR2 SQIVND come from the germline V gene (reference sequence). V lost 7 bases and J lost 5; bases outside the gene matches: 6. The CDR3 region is CASTQDRGDQPQHF. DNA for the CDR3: TGTGCCAGTACCCAGGACAGGGGTGATCAGCCCCAGCATTTT.